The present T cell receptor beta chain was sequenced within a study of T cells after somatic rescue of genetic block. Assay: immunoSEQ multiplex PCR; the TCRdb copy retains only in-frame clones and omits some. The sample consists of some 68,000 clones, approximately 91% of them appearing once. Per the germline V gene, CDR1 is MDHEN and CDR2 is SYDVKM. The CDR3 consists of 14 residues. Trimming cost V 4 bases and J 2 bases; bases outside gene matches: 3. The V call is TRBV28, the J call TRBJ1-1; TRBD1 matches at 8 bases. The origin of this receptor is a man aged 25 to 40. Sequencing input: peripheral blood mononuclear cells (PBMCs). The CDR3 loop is CASSSGGGNTEAFF. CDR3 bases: TGTGCCAGCAGTTCAGGGGGCGGTAACACTGAAGCTTTCTTT.